This T cell receptor beta chain was identified during a study of shared clonotypes between healthy human individuals. Concerning this clone: No antigen is known for it.

Sequencing was performed with immunoSEQ multiplex PCR; in TCRdb, only in-frame clones are kept and a portion is missing. Counted here are 2 million to 2.5 million clones, 85% to 95% occurring once; the ten biggest clones make up about 0.41%. Findings and limits, study-wide: Shared clonotypes across all four donors exceeded non-shared ones in generation probability.

The CDR3 is made up of 17 amino acids. The germline V gene has CDR1 SGHDT and CDR2 YYEEEE. V was trimmed by 1 base and J by 8 bases, leaving 24 bases between them. The V gene is TRBV5-6, the J gene TRBJ1-1; D is perhaps TRBD1 (5 bases). The sequenced material came from naive CD4+ T cells from PBMCs. Subset of the sample: CD45RA+ positively selected. The sequence was collected from a young man in good health. Some clones in this sample may be carry-over from other donors' samples. CDR3 residues: CASSLHDSRDRHSEAFF. CDR3 nucleotide sequence: TGTGCCAGCAGCTTGCACGATTCAAGGGACCGACATTCCGAAGCTTTCTTT. Complete variable domain (other parts from reference TRBV5-6 and TRBJ1-1): DAGVTQSPTHLIKTRGQQVTLRCSPKSGHDTVSWYQQALGQGPQFIFQYYEEEERQRGNFPDRFSGHQFPNYSSELNVNALLLGDSALYLCASSLHDSRDRHSEAFFGQGTRLTVV.